This entry features one T cell receptor (beta chain) sequence. Its antigen is unknown. The data were taken from a study of cytomegalovirus exposure and HLA in healthy donors. Regarding the study as a whole: As a later analysis revealed, the rate of TCR association differed by HLA locus, with DRB1 most and HLA-C fewest.

The PCR employed 60 Vbeta primers together with 13 Jbeta primers. The assay was immunoSEQ multiplex PCR, and TCRdb's table has in-frame clones only and misses some. The sample holds approximately 140,000 clones. The V end lost 3 bases, the J end lost 10 bases, and 8 bases lay between the germline ends. Germline assignment: CDR1 SGDLS and CDR2 YYNGEE. CDR3 size: 12 residues. The sequence derives from a woman aged 45-65 years in good health and CMV-seronegative. Sequenced material: PBMCs. This rearrangement joins TRBV9 to TRBJ1-6; perhaps TRBD1 as D (5 bases). Here the CDR3 DNA reads TGTGCCAGCAGCGGGGGGGGATCACCCCTCCACTTT. Protein: CASSGGGSPLHF.